This T cell receptor beta chain appears in the sequencing data of a study of low-dose radiotherapy and immunotherapy resistance in tumors. Study in general: Per fraction, Cohort 2 was given 1 Gy every two weeks, accumulating a total of 13 Gy over 26 weeks. Cyclophosphamide went in intravenously at 200 mg/m2 every two weeks, one day before radiation and immunotherapy.

TRAV- and TRBV-specific primers primed first-strand cDNA, covering alpha and beta chains. TCR amplification used 20 to 25 PCR cycles, a constant-region primer and a V-primer adapter. A single record per CDR3 protein comes from TCRdb applying MiXCR to the reads. This sample has roughly 15,000 distinct CDR3 sequences; roughly 70% occur once, and the top ten carry 4% to 5.5%. The study gave donors nivolumab, ipilimumab, aspirin, low-dose cyclophosphamide and low-dose radiotherapy. CDR1 and CDR2 from the germline V gene are SNHLY and FYNNEI. The CDR3 is 18 amino acids. The trim removed 1 base at V and 4 bases at J, leaving 12 bases unmatched.

This clonotype was obtained from a human donor with advanced metastatic prostate, ovarian, gallbladder or colorectal cancer (not recorded which). This table probably holds off-target reads from a library built for another chain. The J gene is TRBJ2-5, the V gene TRBV2; 10 positions match TRBD1. This chain's CDR3 is CASSEVATGGAGRETQYF. CDR3 nucleotides: TGTGCCAGCAGTGAAGTAGCGACAGGGGGCGCCGGACGAGAGACCCAGTACTTC.